These 19 T cell receptor beta chains originate from one sample sequenced in a study of graft-versus-host responses after intestinal transplantation. The antigens these receptors bind are not known. Repertoires were generated with immunoSEQ multiplex PCR, while TCRdb's copy carries only in-frame clones and drops some. The profile shows more than 75,000 clones, 91% of them singletons. This specimen consisted of unstimulated CD4+ T cells sorted from spleen or lymph node cells, obtained before transplant. Receptors were obtained from a human donor who was the organ donor for an intestinal transplant.

The chain couples TRBV27 to TRBJ2-2, with D possibly matching TRBD1 (5 bases). CDR3 length: 15 amino acids. Looked up from germline, CDR1 is MNHEY and CDR2 is SMNVEV (reference sequence). V was pared by 7 bases and J by 4 bases, with 16 bases between. CDR3: CASKTDRSFTGELFF. The DNA for the CDR3 is TGTGCCAGCAAGACTGACAGATCCTTCACCGGGGAGCTGTTTTTT.

Of note for this clone: At the DNA level, this CDR3 is encoded by other sequences in the same sample as well. The CDR3 DNA reads TGTGCCAGCAGCCTCACCCTGACTAGCGGGAGGGCCACCTACAATGAGCAGTTCTTC. Encoded protein: CASSLTLTSGRATYNEQFF. The rearrangement joins TRBV5-8 to TRBJ2-1; the match to TRBD2 covers 14 bases. The CDR3 extends over 19 amino acids. Germline CDR1 is SGHTS and CDR2 is YDEGEE. V was pared by 4 bases and J by 2 bases, with 11 bases of the junction left unmatched.

The CDR3 loop reads CASKGTGGPSDTQYF. The CDR3 nucleotides are TGCGCCAGCAAGGGCACAGGGGGTCCCTCAGATACGCAGTATTTT. This chain joins TRBV10-2 and TRBJ2-3; 8 positions match TRBD1. V lost 7 bases to trimming and J lost 4 bases; unmatched junction nucleotides: 10. CDR1 is WSHSY and CDR2 is SAAADI in the germline V gene. The CDR3 has 15 residues.

V is TRBV6-6 and J is TRBJ2-1; 8 bases align to TRBD2. The V gene end was trimmed by 2 bases and the J gene end by 1 base; junction bases not matched to a gene: 4. Germline V gene lookup returns CDR1 MNHNY and CDR2 SVGAGI (reference sequence). CDR3 length: 16 amino acids. CDR3 amino acids: CASSYAAGVSYNEQFF. The DNA for the CDR3 is TGTGCCAGCAGTTACGCAGCGGGAGTATCCTACAATGAGCAGTTCTTC.

The chain carries TRBV5-1 and TRBJ1-1; 8 bases line up with TRBD1. J lost 4 bases, V lost 0 bases, and 2 bases had no gene match. CDR1 and CDR2 from the germline V gene are SGHRS and YFSETQ. This CDR3 region has 14 residues. CDR3 bases: TGCGCCAGCAGCTTGGGGCAGGGGGCCACTGAAGCTTTCTTT. Translated: CASSLGQGATEAFF.

This chain connects TRBV27 to TRBJ2-7; 12 bases align to TRBD1. J was trimmed by 4 bases and V by 6 bases; bases with no gene match: 4. Germline assignment: CDR1 MNHEY and CDR2 SMNVEV (reference sequence). The CDR3 has 14 residues. CDR3 sequence: CASSWDRGPYEQYF. DNA for the CDR3: TGTGCCAGCAGCTGGGACAGGGGGCCTTACGAGCAGTACTTC.

V and J are TRBV15 and TRBJ2-5, with 7 bases that match TRBD1. CDR3 size: 14 residues. CDR1 is LNHNV and CDR2 is YYDKDF in the germline V gene (reference sequence). V lost 3 bases to trimming and J lost 5 bases; unmatched junction nucleotides: 6. CDR3 DNA: TGTGCCACCAGCAGTAGACAGGGTAGGGAGACCCAGTACTTC. Its protein product is CATSSRQGRETQYF.

This sequence joins TRBV6-6 and TRBJ1-6; D gene unclear. Germline values: CDR1 MNHNY, CDR2 SVGAGI (reference sequence). V was shortened by 2 bases and J by 8 bases, with 10 bases between the two germline ends. The CDR3 has 14 residues. As DNA, the CDR3 is TGTGCCAGCAGTTACCCGAGTGTCTATTCACCCCTCCACTTT. It encodes CASSYPSVYSPLHF.

This rearrangement joins TRBV30 to TRBJ2-7, with a possible D match to TRBD2 (7 bases). With 3 bases removed from V and 4 bases from J, the gap between germline ends came to 13 bases. The CDR3 sequence is 13 residues long. Germline CDR1 is GTSNPN and CDR2 is SVGIG (reference sequence). Here the CDR3 reads CAWSRGAQYEQYF. The CDR3 DNA is TGTGCCTGGAGCCGGGGGGCGCAATACGAGCAGTACTTC. Based on the CDR3 plus reference TRBV30 and TRBJ2-7, the full variable domain is SQTIHQWPATLVQPVGSPLSLECTVEGTSNPNLYWYRQAAGRGLQLLFYSVGIGQISSEVPQNLSASRPQDRQFILSSKKLLLSDSGFYLCAWSRGAQYEQYFGPGTRLTVT.

The chain has TRBV5-4 and TRBJ2-3; 7 positions agree with TRBD2. CDR1 and CDR2 from the germline V gene are SGHNT and YYREEE (reference sequence). Trimming at V came to 1 base and at J to 0 bases, leaving 2 bases not matched to a gene. The CDR3 is made up of 15 amino acids. The CDR3 protein is CASSLSGKSTDTQYF. The CDR3 DNA reads as TGTGCCAGCAGCTTGAGCGGGAAGAGCACAGATACGCAGTATTTT.

This chain links TRBV18 with TRBJ1-2; 8 bases agree with TRBD1. V trimming: 3 bases; J trimming: 8 bases; junction bases outside the gene matches: 8. The CDR3 loop spans 14 amino acids. Germline CDR1 and CDR2: KGHSH and LQKENI. In nucleotides, the CDR3 is TGTGCCAGCTCACCGGATGGACAGGGATACGGCTACACCTTC. It encodes CASSPDGQGYGYTF.

CDR3 in amino acids: CASSRGGDNSPLHF. The CDR3 coding sequence is TGTGCCAGCAGCCGGGGAGGTGATAATTCACCCCTCCACTTT. V gene TRBV6-1 combines with J gene TRBJ1-6, with D hard to call. CDR1 is MNHNS and CDR2 is SASEGT in the germline V gene. Trimming removed 6 bases from V and 5 bases from J, with 11 bases in between. This CDR3 has 14 amino acids.

This chain joins TRBV5-6 and TRBJ1-1, with 7 bases fitting TRBD1. This CDR3 is built from 15 residues. V lost 3 bases, J lost 0 bases, and 5 bases stayed unmatched. Germline V gives CDR1 SGHDT, CDR2 YYEEEE. The CDR3 protein is CASSYRGTVNTEAFF. CDR3 nucleotide sequence: TGTGCCAGCAGCTACAGAGGGACAGTGAACACTGAAGCTTTCTTT.

This chain uses TRBV20-1 with TRBJ2-5; D remains unclear. CDR1 DFQATT and CDR2 SNEGSKA come from the germline V gene (reference sequence). Trimming shortened V by 0 bases and J by 10 bases, and 9 bases separated the two germline ends. The length of the CDR3 is 11 residues. In DNA, the CDR3 is TGCAGTGCTAGAGATGCAGTGTTCCAGTACTTC. Its protein product is CSARDAVFQYF.

The chain combines TRBV19 with TRBJ2-5; 10 nucleotides align to TRBD2. V shed 3 bases and J 5 bases; nucleotides not matched to a gene: 3. This CDR3 is 14 amino acids long. Germline values: CDR1 LNHDA, CDR2 SQIVND (reference sequence). The CDR3 DNA follows: TGTGCCAGTAGTATCCTAGCGGGAGTGGAGACCCAGTACTTC. It is translated as CASSILAGVETQYF.

The J gene is TRBJ1-4, the V gene TRBV6-1; 12 nucleotides agree with TRBD1. The CDR3 runs 15 residues. Per germline, CDR1 MNHNS and CDR2 SASEGT. The V and J ends lost 5 bases and 5 bases, in that order; junction bases with no gene match: 3. The CDR3 DNA is TGTGCCAGCAGTTCCGGGACAGGGGGCAATGAAAAACTGTTTTTT. Encoded protein: CASSSGTGGNEKLFF.

This clone was observed a single time. The rearrangement joins TRBV5-1 to TRBJ2-5; D possibly corresponds to TRBD2 (5 bases). The better agreement between TRBJ2-7 and the DNA end casts doubt on the J call. CDR1 is SGHRS and CDR2 is YFSETQ in the germline V gene. This CDR3 has 13 amino acids. CDR3 in amino acids: CASSTGLSYEQYF. CDR3 nucleotide sequence: TGCGCCAGCAGCACTGGACTGTCTTACGAGCAGTACTTC.

V and J are TRBV21-1 and TRBJ2-1; the table's D call, TRBD2, was not checked against the DNA. TRBV21-1 is a known pseudogene. The CDR3 is 12 residues long. This CDR3 is CASSKVTHEQFF. Here the CDR3 DNA reads TGTGCCAGCAGCAAAGTAACTCATGAGCAGTTCTTC.

The V call is TRBV2, the J call TRBJ2-3; tentatively, D is TRBD2 (5 bases). V was trimmed by 6 bases and J by 9 bases, leaving 19 bases between them. The CDR3 loop spans 14 amino acids. Germline-derived CDR1 and CDR2 are SNHLY and FYNNEI. Written as DNA, the CDR3 is TGTGCCAGCAGAACGCAGCCGACTACCCAAACGCAGTATTTT. Translation: CASRTQPTTQTQYF. Full variable domain (outside the CDR3, taken from reference TRBV2 and TRBJ2-3): EPEVTQTPSHQVTQMGQEVILRCVPISNHLYFYWYRQILGQKVEFLVSFYNNEISEKSEIFDDQFSVERPDGSNFTLKIRSTKLEDSAMYFCASRTQPTTQTQYFGPGTRLTVL.